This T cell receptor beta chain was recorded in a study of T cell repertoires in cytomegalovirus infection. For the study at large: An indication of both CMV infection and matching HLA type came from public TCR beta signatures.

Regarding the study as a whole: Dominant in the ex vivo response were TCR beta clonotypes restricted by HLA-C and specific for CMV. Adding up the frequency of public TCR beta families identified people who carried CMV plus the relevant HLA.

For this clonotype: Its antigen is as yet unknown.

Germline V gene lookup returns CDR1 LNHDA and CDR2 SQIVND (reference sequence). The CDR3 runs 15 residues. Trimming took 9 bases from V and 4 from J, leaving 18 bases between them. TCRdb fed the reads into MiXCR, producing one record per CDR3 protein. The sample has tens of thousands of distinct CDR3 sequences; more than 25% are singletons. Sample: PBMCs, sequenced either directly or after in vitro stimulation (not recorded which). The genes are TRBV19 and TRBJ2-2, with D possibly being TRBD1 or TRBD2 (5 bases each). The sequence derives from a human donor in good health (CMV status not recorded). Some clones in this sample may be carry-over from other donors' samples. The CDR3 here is CASSGPALTTGELFF. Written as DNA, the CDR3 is TGTGCCAGCTCGGGGCCCGCGTTAACCACCGGGGAGCTGTTTTTT.